The 10 T cell receptor beta chains given below trace back to one sample, sequenced in a study of blood T cell repertoires in COVID-19 (dated by TCRdb to 2018 to 2021). Receptor libraries were prepared by the immunoSEQ multiplex PCR assay. Imported from immuneACCESS, the table was reduced by TCRdb to in-frame sequences with V and J called. These copies leave out some clones; in studies compared against another copy, an unresolved V gene accounts for under half, and the cause of the remainder is not known. The sample table records just over 650,000 clones; over 80% of these occur just once. Together, the top ten hold 0.2% to 0.3% of the sample. Sequencing used peripheral blood. These receptors all come from a woman aged 18-30 years with acute or convalescent COVID-19.

CDR3 in amino acids: CATMDILNTEAFF. The CDR3 DNA sequence: TGTGCCACCATGGACATCCTGAACACTGAAGCTTTCTTT. The gene calls are TRBV24-1 and TRBJ1-1, with a possible D match to TRBD1 (5 bases). Germline lookup yields CDR1 KGHDR and CDR2 SFDVKD. The V end lost 8 bases, the J end lost 0 bases, and 9 bases lay between the germline ends. This CDR3 has 13 amino acids.

The V call is TRBV27, the J call TRBJ2-1; the D is unclear. This CDR3 has 13 amino acids. With 4 bases removed from V and 8 bases from J, the gap between germline ends came to 12 bases. Germline-derived CDR1 and CDR2 are MNHEY and SMNVEV (reference sequence). CDR3 nucleotide sequence: TGTGCCAGCAGTTCCCTCCTCAGATATGAGCAGTTCTTC. It yields the protein CASSSLLRYEQFF.

V and J are TRBV6-6 and TRBJ1-4, with D possibly being TRBD1 (6 bases). V lost 6 bases, J lost 0 bases, and 11 bases lay in between. CDR3 length equals 15 residues. Germline V gene data show CDR1 as MNHNY and CDR2 as SVGAGI (reference sequence). Here the CDR3 reads CASSPDSATNEKLFF. CDR3 DNA sequence: TGTGCCAGCAGCCCGGACAGTGCAACTAATGAAAAACTGTTTTTT.

The chain's CDR3 is CASSKRDSKNIQYF. CDR3 nucleotide sequence: TGTGCCAGCAGCAAGAGGGACAGCAAAAACATTCAGTACTTC. The V and J genes are TRBV21-1 and TRBJ2-4; TRBD1 was called by the table and not checked on the DNA. TRBV21-1 is noted as a pseudogene. CDR3 size: 14 residues.

The rearrangement links TRBV7-2 to TRBJ1-2; D ambiguous. CDR3 length: 14 amino acids. From germline, CDR1 is SGHTA and CDR2 FQGNSA. Trimming cost V 1 base and J 2 bases, with 8 bases left between them. CDR3 loop: CASSLVRVNYGYTF. The DNA of the CDR3 is TGTGCCAGCAGCTTAGTGAGGGTCAACTATGGCTACACCTTC.

This chain uses TRBV24-1 with TRBJ2-7; maybe TRBD1 (5 bases). The CDR3 has 16 residues. Per the germline V gene, CDR1 is KGHDR and CDR2 is SFDVKD. Trimming pared 4 bases from V and 0 bases from J, leaving 15 bases between. The CDR3, as DNA: TGTGCCACCAGTGACCCCACCAGGGAAAGCTCCTACGAGCAGTACTTC. This translates into CATSDPTRESSYEQYF.

The V call is TRBV3-1 (or the pseudogene TRBV3-2), the J call TRBJ1-2; D unclear. There are 12 residues in the CDR3. Trimming stripped 1 base from V and 5 bases from J, with 5 bases between. In germline, CDR1 is LGHDT, CDR2 YNNKEL (reference sequence). CDR3 sequence: CASSQAVYGYTF. CDR3 DNA sequence: TGTGCCAGCAGCCAAGCGGTATATGGCTACACCTTC.

Notes on this clone: Its ends do not fully match the called genes, so a read error is possible. This rearrangement joins TRBV10-3 to TRBJ1-3; no definite D call. The CDR3 length is 13 residues. Germline V gene data show CDR1 as ENHRY and CDR2 as SYGVKD. CDR3 loop: CATSVQSGNTIYF. The CDR3 region has the DNA TGTGCCACCAGTGTGCAGTCTGGAAACACCATATATTTT.

V is TRBV4-2 and J is TRBJ2-7; no clear D. The V and J ends lost 0 bases and 4 bases respectively, with 10 bases between them. The germline CDR1 and CDR2 sequences are LGHNA and YNFKEQ. The CDR3 totals 14 residues. DNA for the CDR3: TGTGCCAGCAGCCAAGAAGGTGGCAGGTACGAGCAGTACTTC. As protein: CASSQEGGRYEQYF.

The table lists this clone with a few counts. This chain uses TRBV5-4 with TRBJ1-1; unclear D gene. Germline CDR1 SGHNT, CDR2 YYREEE (reference sequence). V lost 1 base and J 3 bases, leaving 7 bases between the germline ends. CDR3 length equals 13 residues. The CDR3 is CASSLNRYTEAFF. The CDR3 DNA reads as TGTGCCAGCAGCTTGAACAGATACACTGAAGCTTTCTTT.